This T cell receptor beta chain emerged from a study of response to subunit inactivated influenza vaccine. Study observations and caveats: It was the authors' suggestion that each seasonal influenza vaccination recruits few new T cells.

This clonotype is judged medium-sized. The antigen is unknown. Deletions cut 1 base from V and 2 bases from J, with 13 bases between. This CDR3 comprises 16 residues. Per the germline V gene, CDR1 is LGHNA and CDR2 is YNFKEQ. In TCRdb, the RT-PCR reads were re-called with MiXCR into one record per CDR3 protein. The data hold around 200,000 distinct CDR3 sequences, with approximately 8.7% observed a single time. The input for sequencing was non-naive T cells sorted from PBMCs, taken on the day of vaccination. The chain employs TRBV4-2 and TRBJ2-3; tentative D call: TRBD1 (6 bases). The source of this sequence is a man in his fifties or sixties who received an inactivated influenza vaccine. The CDR3 sequence is CASSQVVGTNTDTQYF. For the CDR3, the DNA is TGTGCCAGCAGCCAAGTCGTCGGGACAAACACAGATACGCAGTATTTT.